These 20 T cell receptor beta chains share one sample of origin, sequenced in a study of T-cell reconstitution after alpha-beta-depleted transplantation in children. TCRbeta library construction was performed incorporating unique molecular identifiers. One entry per CDR3 protein, called by TCRdb with MiXCR from the PCR reads. The sample lists about 310,000 distinct CDR3 sequences; approximately 23% were seen once. The sample was PBMCs, mostly from graft donor cells, taken 180 days after TCRalphabeta/CD19-depleted stem cell transplant. The receptor source for this set is a male patient between 10 and 17 years old who had a stem cell transplant for acute lymphoblastic leukemia, so the T cells may come from the graft donor.

The chain employs TRBV9 and TRBJ1-3; D unclear. Germline V gives CDR1 SGDLS, CDR2 YYNGEE. The CDR3 has 12 residues. With 0 bases removed from V and 4 bases from J, the gap between germline ends came to 2 bases. The CDR3 spells CASSVAGNTIYF. In DNA form, the CDR3 reads TGTGCCAGCAGCGTAGCCGGAAACACCATATATTTT.

This chain uses TRBV15 with TRBJ2-2, with D possibly being TRBD2 (6 bases). This CDR3 has 17 residues. V was clipped by 4 bases and J by 3 bases, with 18 bases between them. Germline CDR1 is LNHNV and CDR2 is YYDKDF (reference sequence). The CDR3 DNA follows: TGTGCCACCAGCATGGGAAAGGGAGGAGGATACACCGGGGAGCTGTTTTTT. It specifies CATSMGKGGGYTGELFF.

This clonotype was detected ten times or more. The chain couples TRBV12-3 or TRBV12-4 to TRBJ2-7; D is perhaps TRBD1 (6 bases). V was clipped by 9 bases and J by 0 bases, with 15 bases between them. The CDR3 has 14 amino acids. The DNA for the CDR3 is TGTGCCAGGACCCGGGACACAATCTCCTACGAGCAGTACTTC. Its protein product is CARTRDTISYEQYF.

This clonotype was recorded many times. The rearrangement links TRBV15 to TRBJ1-5, with a tentative D call TRBD1 (5 bases). This CDR3 spans 17 amino acids. V lost 6 bases and J lost 0, with 18 bases in between. CDR1 and CDR2 (germline): LNHNV, YYDKDF (reference sequence). CDR3: CATSPFPAGFSNQPQHF. In DNA form, the CDR3 reads TGTGCCACCAGTCCTTTCCCCGCAGGGTTTAGCAATCAGCCCCAGCATTTT.

This clonotype was counted ten times or more. The V and J genes are TRBV7-9 and TRBJ2-7, with D maybe TRBD1 (6 bases). The ends were cut back, 1 base at V and 3 bases at J, with 10 bases in the middle. The CDR3 length is 14 residues. Germline V CDR1 and CDR2: SEHNR, FQNEAQ (reference sequence). CDR3 in amino acids: CASSLGTADYEQYF. CDR3 coding DNA: TGTGCCAGCAGCTTAGGGACAGCGGACTACGAGCAGTACTTC.

This clonotype was observed a few times. This chain uses TRBV5-5 with TRBJ2-1, with 11 bases fitting TRBD2. The V gene's germline CDR1 is SGHKS and CDR2 YYEKEE (reference sequence). This CDR3 is 16 amino acids long. V trimming: 4 bases; J trimming: 10 bases; junction bases outside the gene matches: 13. CDR3: CASSPRLAGWGREQFF. Here the CDR3 DNA reads TGTGCCAGCAGCCCAAGACTAGCGGGGTGGGGGCGGGAGCAGTTCTTC.

This clonotype was detected only a few times. CDR3 loop: CASSLAGFYYEQYF. In nucleotides, the CDR3 is TGCGCCAGCAGCTTGGCGGGGTTCTACTACGAGCAGTACTTC. The rearrangement uses TRBV5-1 and TRBJ2-7, with a weak D call TRBD2 (5 bases). This CDR3 comprises 14 residues. The germline V gene encodes CDR1 SGHRS and CDR2 YFSETQ. The V end lost 0 bases, the J end lost 3 bases, and 10 bases lay between the germline ends.

This clonotype has more than one count but fewer than ten. The CDR3 nucleotides read TGCAGTGCTTTTACAGGGAAAGCTTTCTTT. As protein: CSAFTGKAFF. The chain joins TRBV20-1 to TRBJ1-1; tentative D call: TRBD1 (6 bases). There are 10 residues in the CDR3. Germline V gives CDR1 DFQATT, CDR2 SNEGSKA (reference sequence). Trimming pared 5 bases from V and 9 bases from J, leaving 10 bases between.

V gene TRBV7-2 combines with J gene TRBJ1-4, with 9 positions matching TRBD1. The CDR3 spans 14 residues. Germline CDR1 and CDR2: SGHTA and FQGNSA. Losses at the gene ends were 4 bases for V and 10 bases for J; bases not matched to a gene: 7. CDR3 sequence: CASSSDRGEGKLFF. CDR3 nucleotide sequence: TGTGCCAGCAGCTCAGACAGGGGGGAGGGAAAACTGTTTTTT.

The count of this clonotype is one. The chain employs TRBV15 and TRBJ1-2, with TRBD1 as a possible D gene (5 bases). This CDR3 comprises 13 residues. V gave up 2 bases and J gave up 4 bases, with 8 bases separating them. CDR1 and CDR2 from the germline V gene are LNHNV and YYDKDF (reference sequence). CDR3 sequence (DNA): TGTGCCACCAGCAGACAGGGTCCCTATGGCTACACCTTC. This gives the protein CATSRQGPYGYTF.

Only a few counts were recorded for this clonotype. The V and J genes are TRBV5-1 and TRBJ1-3; D gene uncertain. CDR1 SGHRS and CDR2 YFSETQ come from the germline V gene. The V and J ends lost 4 bases and 0 bases respectively, with 11 bases between them. The CDR3 runs 15 residues. The DNA of the CDR3 is TGCGCCAGCAGCCAGGAACGTGACTCTGGAAACACCATATATTTT. Translating it yields CASSQERDSGNTIYF.

This clonotype was observed a few times. V gene TRBV5-1 combines with J gene TRBJ2-1, with D perhaps TRBD1 (6 bases). V was pared by 3 bases and J by 2 bases, with 24 bases between. The CDR3 runs to 19 residues. The germline V gene has CDR1 SGHRS and CDR2 YFSETQ. The CDR3 region is CASSSTTGVVSPTYNEQFF. As DNA, the CDR3 is TGCGCCAGCAGCTCCACGACAGGCGTGGTTTCTCCGACCTACAATGAGCAGTTCTTC.

The chain is built from TRBV7-9 and TRBJ1-3; D may be TRBD1 (5 bases). V dropped 5 bases and J dropped 0 bases, with 14 bases sitting between them. In germline, CDR1 is SEHNR, CDR2 FQNEAQ (reference sequence). The CDR3 runs 16 residues. The CDR3 sequence is CASSPFLGVSGNTIYF. CDR3 sequence (DNA): TGTGCCAGCAGCCCGTTTTTGGGGGTCTCTGGAAACACCATATATTTT.

The chain has TRBV7-9 and TRBJ2-1, with 8 bases identical to TRBD2. V dropped 2 bases and J dropped 5; count of bases not matched to a gene: 2. This CDR3 spans 14 amino acids. Germline-derived CDR1 and CDR2 are SEHNR and FQNEAQ (reference sequence). The CDR3 is CASSLWRGDNEQFF. In DNA form, the CDR3 reads TGTGCCAGCAGCTTATGGCGGGGGGACAATGAGCAGTTCTTC.

The chain recombines TRBV20-1 with TRBJ2-3; 12 bases line up with TRBD2. The germline V gene has CDR1 DFQATT and CDR2 SNEGSKA (reference sequence). V lost 1 base, J lost 6 bases, and 11 bases stayed unmatched. This CDR3 is 17 amino acids long. The CDR3 reads CSARAHPTSGRYDTQYF. CDR3 nucleotide sequence: TGCAGTGCTAGAGCCCACCCGACTAGCGGGAGATATGATACGCAGTATTTT.

This clonotype was detected a few times. The J gene is TRBJ2-6, the V gene TRBV6-5; no clear D. CDR1 is MNHEY, CDR2 SVGAGI, per germline. CDR3 length: 18 residues. With 0 bases removed from V and 1 base from J, the gap between germline ends came to 13 bases. CDR3 protein: CASSYSIGLASGANVLTF. CDR3 DNA: TGTGCCAGCAGTTACTCGATCGGTTTGGCATCTGGGGCCAACGTCCTGACTTTC.

A few counts support this clonotype. This rearrangement joins TRBV10-2 to TRBJ1-1; no clear D gene. The CDR3 loop spans 12 amino acids. V gave up 9 bases and J gave up 1 base, with 9 bases separating them. Per the germline V gene, CDR1 is WSHSY and CDR2 is SAAADI. The DNA for the CDR3 is TGCGCCAGAAGCTTCAGGAACACTGAAGCTTTCTTT. This sequence encodes CARSFRNTEAFF.

The rearrangement joins TRBV6-5 to TRBJ1-1, with D possibly matching TRBD1 (6 bases). CDR1 and CDR2 from the germline V gene are MNHEY and SVGAGI. The germline V and J ends were trimmed by 7 bases and 4 bases, with 19 bases remaining between them. This CDR3 region has 15 residues. The CDR3, as DNA: TGTGCCAGCACTTTAACCTACAGGGCCGGCACTGAAGCTTTCTTT. Amino acid sequence: CASTLTYRAGTEAFF.

This clonotype was seen a handful of times. V is TRBV4-1 and J is TRBJ2-5, with 12 bases that match TRBD1. CDR3 length equals 18 residues. Germline values: CDR1 MGHRA, CDR2 YSYEKL. Trimming removed 3 bases from V and 3 bases from J; junction bases left unmatched: 11. CDR3 coding DNA: TGCGCCAGCAGCCACGCCCTCCGGGACAGGGGGCGAAAAGAGACCCAGTACTTC. This sequence encodes CASSHALRDRGRKETQYF.

This rearrangement joins TRBV7-6 to TRBJ1-3, with D hard to call. CDR3 length: 15 residues. With 1 base removed from V and 3 bases from J, the gap between germline ends came to 10 bases. Germline V CDR1 and CDR2: SGHVS, FNYEAQ. The CDR3: CASSLGGWSGNTIYF. For the CDR3, the DNA is TGTGCCAGCAGCTTAGGGGGTTGGAGTGGAAACACCATATATTTT.